The present entry profiles one T cell receptor (beta chain) with its context. The data originate from a study of CD8 T cells in Susac syndrome. The controls, all healthy donors, were matched for age and sex. Random hexamers were used to reverse transcribe the RNA input (about 0.5 to 1 ug). TCRdb called the immunoSEQ multiplex PCR reads again in MiXCR, with one record for every CDR3 protein. This table holds about 110,000 distinct CDR3 sequences, about 95% found once. Germline V gives CDR1 KGHDR, CDR2 SFDVKD. The CDR3 is 15 residues long. Trimming cost V 5 bases and J 4 bases; bases outside gene matches: 5.

The TCR was taken from a human donor in good health. The sequenced material came from CD4+ T cells from PBMCs. The V gene is TRBV24-1, the J gene TRBJ2-4; TRBD1 matches at 9 bases. The CDR3 bases are TGTGCCACCAGTGGCTCCGGGACAGGGAAAAACATTCAGTACTTC. Amino acid sequence: CATSGSGTGKNIQYF.